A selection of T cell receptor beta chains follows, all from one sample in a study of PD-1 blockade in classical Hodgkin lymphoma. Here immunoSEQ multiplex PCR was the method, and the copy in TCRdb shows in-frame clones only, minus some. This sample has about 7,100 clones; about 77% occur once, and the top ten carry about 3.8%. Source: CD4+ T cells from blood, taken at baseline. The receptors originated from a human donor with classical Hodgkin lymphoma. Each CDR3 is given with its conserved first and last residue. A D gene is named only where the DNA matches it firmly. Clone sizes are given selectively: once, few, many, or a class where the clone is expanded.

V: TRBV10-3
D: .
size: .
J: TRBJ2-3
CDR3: CAISPSTDTQYF
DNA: TGTGCCATCAGTCCCAGCACAGATACGCAGTATTTT

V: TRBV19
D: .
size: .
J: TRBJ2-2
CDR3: CASTKTGPLFVTGELFF
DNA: TGTGCCAGTACCAAAACGGGACCCCTTTTCGTCACCGGGGAGCTGTTTTTT

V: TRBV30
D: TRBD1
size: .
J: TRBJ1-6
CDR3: CAWSEGTGGIDNSPLHF
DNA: TGTGCCTGGAGTGAGGGAACAGGGGGCATCGATAATTCACCCCTCCACTTT

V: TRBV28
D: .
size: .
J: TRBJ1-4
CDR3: CASSAGTRRRFSEKLFF
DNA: TGTGCCAGCAGTGCGGGGACAAGGAGGCGGTTCAGCGAAAAACTGTTTTTT

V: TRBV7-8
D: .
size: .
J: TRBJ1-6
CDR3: CASSLESVGRRQNSPLHF
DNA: TGTGCCAGCAGCTTAGAGTCAGTTGGGCGACGGCAAAATTCACCCCTCCACTTT

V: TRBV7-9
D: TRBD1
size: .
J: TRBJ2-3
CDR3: CASSLDRGTDTQYF
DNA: TGTGCCAGCAGCTTAGACAGGGGGACAGATACGCAGTATTTT

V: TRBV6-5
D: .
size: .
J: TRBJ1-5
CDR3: CASTDRIGQPQHF
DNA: TGTGCCAGCACCGACAGGATAGGGCAGCCCCAGCATTTT

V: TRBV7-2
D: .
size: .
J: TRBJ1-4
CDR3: CASRYTGEKLFF
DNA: TGTGCCAGCAGATATACCGGGGAAAAACTGTTTTTT

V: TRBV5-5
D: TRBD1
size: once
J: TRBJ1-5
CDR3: CASSLSGQGGWQPQHF
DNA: TGTGCCAGCAGCCTGAGTGGACAGGGGGGGTGGCAGCCCCAGCATTTT

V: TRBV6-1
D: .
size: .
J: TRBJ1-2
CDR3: CASRTPANSNGYTF
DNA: TGTGCCAGCAGAACCCCGGCAAACTCGAACGGCTACACCTTC

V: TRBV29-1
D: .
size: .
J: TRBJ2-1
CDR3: CSVVRGSSSYNEQFF
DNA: TGCAGCGTTGTTCGCGGCAGCAGCTCCTACAATGAGCAGTTCTTC